These 29 T cell receptor beta chains originate from one sample sequenced in a study of blood T cell repertoires in COVID-19. The protocol was immunoSEQ multiplex PCR, while the TCRdb copy is restricted to in-frame clones and leaves out a portion. The sample lists approximately 120,000 clones, around 83% seen once, with 3.2% in the top ten. The sequenced material came from peripheral blood. The source is a woman aged 80 or older with COVID-19, enrolled during active disease.

The chain is built from TRBV4-1 and TRBJ2-7; 9 bases match TRBD2. There are 17 residues in the CDR3. V dropped 0 bases and J dropped 7; count of bases not matched to a gene: 13. Germline assignment: CDR1 MGHRA and CDR2 YSYEKL. CDR3 DNA sequence: TGCGCCAGCAGCCAAGATAAGTCGGTAGCGGGAGCTCGGGAGCAGTACTTC. This codes for CASSQDKSVAGAREQYF.

The chain uses TRBV27 and TRBJ1-5; 8 nucleotides align to TRBD1. Germline CDR1 is MNHEY and CDR2 is SMNVEV (reference sequence). This CDR3 spans 17 amino acids. Trimming took 5 bases from V and 3 from J; bases not matched to a gene: 12. The CDR3 protein is CASSTKGQVLPNQPQHF. The CDR3 bases are TGTGCCAGCAGTACGAAGGGACAGGTCCTTCCCAATCAGCCCCAGCATTTT.

This chain links TRBV6-5 with TRBJ2-7, with 9 bases identical to TRBD1. The CDR3 runs 12 residues. Germline assignment: CDR1 MNHEY and CDR2 SVGAGI. Losses at the gene ends were 8 bases for V and 3 bases for J; bases not matched to a gene: 2. CDR3 sequence reads: CASGQGNYEQYF. The CDR3 nucleotides read TGTGCCAGCGGACAGGGGAACTACGAGCAGTACTTC.

This clone was seen just once. The rearrangement links TRBV6-1 to TRBJ2-5, with 14 bases identical to TRBD2. Trimming cost V 4 bases and J 1 base; bases outside gene matches: 8. The CDR3 has 18 amino acids. Germline CDR1 reads MNHNS; CDR2 reads SASEGT. The CDR3 reads CASSARLAGGRGQETQYF. Here the CDR3 DNA reads TGTGCCAGCAGTGCGAGACTAGCGGGAGGGCGAGGCCAAGAGACCCAGTACTTC.

V is TRBV2 and J is TRBJ1-3; D gene uncertain. Trimming pared 5 bases from V and 4 bases from J, leaving 12 bases between. CDR1 and CDR2 (germline): SNHLY, FYNNEI. The CDR3 contains 14 residues. CDR3: CASSRRGWGNTIYF. The CDR3, as DNA: TGTGCCAGCAGTCGGCGCGGGTGGGGAAACACCATATATTTT. Filled out from reference TRBV2 and TRBJ1-3, the complete variable domain reads EPEVTQTPSHQVTQMGQEVILRCVPISNHLYFYWYRQILGQKVEFLVSFYNNEISEKSEIFDDQFSVERPDGSNFTLKIRSTKLEDSAMYFCASSRRGWGNTIYFGEGSWLTVV.

The chain is built from TRBV6-5 and TRBJ1-3; unclear D gene. The V gene lost 11 bases and the J gene lost 0 bases, with 11 bases spanning the gap. Germline CDR1 and CDR2: MNHEY and SVGAGI. The CDR3 spans 13 residues. CDR3 DNA sequence: TGTGCCTCCGGTGAGGTCTCTGGAAACACCATATATTTT. This sequence encodes CASGEVSGNTIYF.

The genes are TRBV12-5 and TRBJ2-3, with a possible D match to TRBD2 (6 bases). The V end was cut by 7 bases, the J end by 7 bases, with 21 bases between. The germline V gene has CDR1 LGHNT and CDR2 FRNRAP. The CDR3 covers 15 residues. Here the CDR3 DNA reads TGTGCTAGTGCCAAAACGGGCCATGGACTATATACGCAGTATTTT. It translates to CASAKTGHGLYTQYF.

This clone has just one count. The chain links TRBV27 to TRBJ1-1; D gene unclear. The CDR3 is 15 residues long. Germline assignment: CDR1 MNHEY and CDR2 SMNVEV (reference sequence). V lost 5 bases, J lost 4 bases, and 17 bases lay in between. The chain's CDR3 is CASSPLVLPGTEAFF. CDR3 nucleotides: TGTGCCAGCAGTCCCCTGGTACTCCCTGGCACTGAAGCTTTCTTT.

The genes are TRBV6-2 or TRBV6-3 and TRBJ2-5; tentatively, D is TRBD2 (6 bases). Germline V gene lookup returns CDR1 MNHEY and CDR2 SVGEGT. Trimming shortened V by 6 bases and J by 4 bases, and 18 bases separated the two germline ends. This CDR3 has 15 amino acids. CDR3 region: CASSHAGAGRETQYF. CDR3 nucleotide sequence: TGTGCCAGCAGCCACGCCGGGGCCGGGAGAGAGACCCAGTACTTC.

This clone was observed a few times. The chain is built from TRBV5-8 and TRBJ2-1; 8 bases agree with TRBD2. The junction had 6 bases not matched to a gene; V was cut back by 2 bases and J by 5 bases. Per germline, CDR1 SGHTS and CDR2 YDEGEE. This CDR3 has 15 amino acids. This chain's CDR3 is CASSLESGRDNEQFF. The CDR3 DNA is TGTGCCAGCAGCTTAGAAAGCGGGAGAGACAATGAGCAGTTCTTC. Based on the CDR3 plus reference TRBV5-8 and TRBJ2-1, the full variable domain is EAGVTQSPTHLIKTRGQQATLRCSPISGHTSVYWYQQALGLGLQFLLWYDEGEERNRGNFPPRFSGRQFPNYSSELNVNALELEDSALYLCASSLESGRDNEQFFGPGTRLTVL.

The chain joins TRBV28 to TRBJ1-5, with D maybe TRBD1 (5 bases). CDR1 and CDR2 (germline): MDHEN, SYDVKM. The CDR3 covers 14 residues. Between the trimmed V and J ends, which lost 6 bases and 5 bases, there was a span of 14 bases. CDR3 DNA sequence: TGTGCCAGCAGCACACTCGGGGGGGATCAGCCCCAGCATTTT. This sequence encodes CASSTLGGDQPQHF. The variable domain in full, completed from reference TRBV28 and TRBJ1-5, reads DVKVTQSSRYLVKRTGEKVFLECVQDMDHENMFWYRQDPGLGLRLIYFSYDVKMKEKGDIPEGYSVSREKKERFSLILESASTNQTSMYLCASSTLGGDQPQHFGDGTRLSIL.

V and J are TRBV7-2 and TRBJ1-1, with a tentative D call TRBD1 (6 bases). From germline, CDR1 is SGHTA and CDR2 FQGNSA. The CDR3 covers 15 residues. The V and J ends lost 3 bases and 1 base respectively, with 12 bases between them. In DNA form, the CDR3 reads TGTGCCAGCAGCTTCCCCCCGACAGGGAACACTGAAGCTTTCTTT. This sequence encodes CASSFPPTGNTEAFF.

V usage is TRBV28 and J usage is TRBJ1-1; TRBD1 is a possible D gene (5 bases). Between the trimmed V and J ends, which lost 3 bases and 2 bases, there was a span of 19 bases. The germline V gene has CDR1 MDHEN and CDR2 SYDVKM. The CDR3 spans 17 residues. This chain's CDR3 is CASSLVRGRVINTEAFF. The CDR3 region has the DNA TGTGCCAGCAGTTTGGTAAGGGGCAGGGTCATAAACACTGAAGCTTTCTTT. Supplemented by reference TRBV28 and TRBJ1-1, the full variable domain reads DVKVTQSSRYLVKRTGEKVFLECVQDMDHENMFWYRQDPGLGLRLIYFSYDVKMKEKGDIPEGYSVSREKKERFSLILESASTNQTSMYLCASSLVRGRVINTEAFFGQGTRLTVV.

This clone appeared a single time. This chain links TRBV4-1 with TRBJ2-2, with D hard to call. The CDR3 extends over 14 amino acids. V lost 2 bases and J 1 base, leaving 5 bases between the germline ends. Germline CDR1 reads MGHRA; CDR2 reads YSYEKL. This CDR3 reads CASSQLRNTGELFF. Here the CDR3 DNA reads TGCGCCAGCAGCCAACTTCGGAACACCGGGGAGCTGTTTTTT.

The J gene is TRBJ2-2, the V gene TRBV19; 8 bases line up with TRBD2. The CDR3 extends over 15 amino acids. Germline assignment: CDR1 LNHDA and CDR2 SQIVND (reference sequence). J lost 6 bases, V lost 1 base, and 4 bases had no gene match. This CDR3 reads CASSIGGGLPGELFF. CDR3 bases: TGTGCCAGTAGTATAGGCGGGGGGCTCCCCGGGGAGCTGTTTTTT.

The sample holds a few counts of this clone. The rearrangement joins TRBV5-6 to TRBJ1-2, with 7 bases that match TRBD1. The CDR3 loop spans 16 amino acids. Trimming removed 4 bases from V and 0 bases from J; junction bases left unmatched: 9. CDR1 is SGHDT, CDR2 YYEEEE, per germline. The CDR3 loop is CASSPDPGQSNYGYTF. CDR3 coding DNA: TGTGCCAGCAGCCCAGACCCGGGACAGTCTAACTATGGCTACACCTTC.

The gene calls are TRBV7-8 and TRBJ2-5, with 7 bases that match TRBD1. The trim removed 4 bases at V and 3 bases at J, leaving 5 bases unmatched. Per germline, CDR1 SGHVS and CDR2 FQNEAQ. The CDR3 has 14 amino acids. CDR3 protein: CASSSRQGKETQYF. In DNA form, the CDR3 reads TGTGCCAGCAGCTCGCGACAGGGAAAAGAGACCCAGTACTTC.

The rearrangement joins TRBV18 to TRBJ2-2; the D is unclear. The V gene's germline CDR1 is KGHSH and CDR2 LQKENI. This CDR3 has 16 residues. Trimming shortened V by 3 bases and J by 4 bases, and 15 bases separated the two germline ends. The CDR3 is CASSPLALRSTGELFF. The CDR3 DNA reads as TGTGCCAGCTCACCTCTTGCCCTCCGGAGCACCGGGGAGCTGTTTTTT.

V and J are TRBV7-9 and TRBJ2-3; D is ambiguous. The CDR3 covers 15 residues. With 2 bases removed from V and 2 bases from J, the gap between germline ends came to 11 bases. From germline, CDR1 is SEHNR and CDR2 FQNEAQ (reference sequence). CDR3 nucleotide sequence: TGTGCCAGCAGCTTAAGCTCACTCGACACAGATACGCAGTATTTT. Translating gives CASSLSSLDTDTQYF.

In this sample, this clone turned up once. The rearrangement links TRBV6-1 to TRBJ1-1; no reliable D call. V lost 2 bases, J lost 1 base, and 8 bases lay in between. The CDR3 is 14 amino acids. Germline V gene sequence: CDR1 MNHNS, CDR2 SASEGT. CDR3 DNA: TGTGCCAGCAGTGAATGGGCAGCGAACACTGAAGCTTTCTTT. It codes for CASSEWAANTEAFF.

The CDR3 here is CASKIAGANEKLFF. The CDR3 bases are TGTGCCAGCAAAATCGCAGGCGCGAATGAAAAACTGTTTTTT. This rearrangement joins TRBV27 to TRBJ1-4; no clear D gene. The CDR3 consists of 14 residues. In germline, CDR1 is MNHEY, CDR2 SMNVEV (reference sequence). The V and J ends lost 7 bases and 5 bases respectively, with 14 bases between them.

This chain uses TRBV21-1 with TRBJ2-7; TRBD1, the D gene given by the table, was not confirmed from the DNA. TRBV21-1 is an annotated pseudogene. The CDR3 has 16 residues. The CDR3 DNA reads TGTGCCAGCAGCATAGGTGTGCGACAGGTTCCCTACGAGCAGTACTTC. The encoded protein is CASSIGVRQVPYEQYF.

The chain combines TRBV28 with TRBJ2-7, with a weak D call TRBD1 (6 bases). This CDR3 is 13 amino acids long. The germline gives CDR1 MDHEN, CDR2 SYDVKM. V was trimmed by 6 bases and J by 6 bases, leaving 15 bases between them. Here the CDR3 DNA reads TGTGCCAGCAGAGGGGGTTCGGCTACCGAGCAGTACTTC. Protein sequence: CASRGGSATEQYF.

CDR3 bases: TGTGCCGACAGGACCCCTAGCGGGAGATACGTTGTGCAGTATTTT. Translating gives CADRTPSGRYVVQYF. The chain links TRBV7-9 to TRBJ2-3; 10 bases line up with TRBD2. CDR1 is SEHNR, CDR2 FQNEAQ, per germline (reference sequence). V lost 11 bases and J lost 11; bases outside the gene matches: 19. This CDR3 region has 15 residues.

This clone was counted a few times. V gene TRBV19 combines with J gene TRBJ2-7, with TRBD1 identical over 8 bases. Germline V lookup: CDR1 LNHDA, CDR2 SQIVND (reference sequence). J lost 1 base, V lost 2 bases, and 1 base had no gene match. The CDR3 covers 14 residues. This chain's CDR3 is CASSIRDRSYEQYF. DNA of the CDR3: TGTGCCAGTAGTATAAGGGACAGGTCCTACGAGCAGTACTTC.

The rearrangement uses TRBV25-1 and TRBJ1-1; 7 nucleotides match TRBD1. CDR3 length equals 13 residues. The trim removed 5 bases at V and 4 bases at J, leaving 4 bases unmatched. From germline, CDR1 is MGHDK and CDR2 SYGVNS. CDR3: CASSQTGPTEAFF. In DNA form, the CDR3 reads TGTGCCAGCAGTCAGACAGGGCCCACTGAAGCTTTCTTT. Combining the CDR3 with reference TRBV25-1 and TRBJ1-1 gives the whole variable domain EADIYQTPRYLVIGTGKKITLECSQTMGHDKMYWYQQDPGMELHLIHYSYGVNSTEKGDLSSESTVSRIRTEHFPLTLESARPSHTSQYLCASSQTGPTEAFFGQGTRLTVV.

This sequence joins TRBV13 and TRBJ2-5, with 11 bases aligning to TRBD2. The germline V gene encodes CDR1 PRHDT and CDR2 FYEKMQ (reference sequence). The V and J ends lost 5 bases and 5 bases, in that order; junction bases with no gene match: 7. The CDR3 has 15 amino acids. The chain's CDR3 is CASSPRGLAVETQYF. The CDR3 bases are TGTGCCAGCAGCCCGCGGGGACTAGCGGTCGAGACCCAGTACTTC.

This chain connects TRBV5-1 to TRBJ2-2; 10 bases are shared with TRBD1. The V gene's germline CDR1 is SGHRS and CDR2 YFSETQ. Losses at the gene ends were 4 bases for V and 6 bases for J; bases not matched to a gene: 3. This CDR3 has 14 residues. CDR3 protein: CASSGGQGAGELFF. For the CDR3, the DNA is TGCGCCAGCAGCGGAGGACAGGGGGCCGGGGAGCTGTTTTTT.

The V and J genes are TRBV25-1 and TRBJ1-5, with D perhaps matching TRBD1 (6 bases). The CDR3 runs to 11 residues. CDR1 is MGHDK and CDR2 is SYGVNS in the germline V gene. V lost 5 bases and J 11 bases, leaving 10 bases between the germline ends. The CDR3 reads CASSTGLTQHF. CDR3 DNA: TGTGCCAGCAGTACAGGGTTGACCCAGCATTTT.